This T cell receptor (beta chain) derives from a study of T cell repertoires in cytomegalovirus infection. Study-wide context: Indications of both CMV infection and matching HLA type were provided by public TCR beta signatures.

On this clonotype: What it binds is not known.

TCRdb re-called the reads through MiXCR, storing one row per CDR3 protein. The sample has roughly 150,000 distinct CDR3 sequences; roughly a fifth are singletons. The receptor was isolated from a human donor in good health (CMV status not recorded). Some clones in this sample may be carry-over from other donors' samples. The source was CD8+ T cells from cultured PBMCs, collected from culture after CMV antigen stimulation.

The CDR3 DNA reads as TGTGCCAGCAATCTTGGACTAGCGGGGATAACAGATACGCAGTATTTT. Translation gives CASNLGLAGITDTQYF. This chain uses TRBV6-2 or TRBV6-3 with TRBJ2-3; 12 nucleotides align to TRBD2. This CDR3 spans 16 amino acids. After removal of 7 bases from V and 3 bases from J, the junction contained 8 bases not matched to a gene. Germline CDR1 and CDR2: MNHEY and SVGEGT.